Below, one T cell receptor (beta chain) is given with its context. The target antigen is unknown. Assay: immunoSEQ multiplex PCR; the TCRdb copy retains only in-frame clones and omits some. This sample yields approximately 240,000 clones, of which 65% are seen a single time; approximately 10% belongs to the top ten. V lost 1 base and J lost 1, with 17 bases in between. This CDR3 comprises 17 residues. Looked up from germline, CDR1 is SGDLS and CDR2 is YYNGEE. This specimen belongs to a study of shared clonotypes between healthy human individuals. Study outcomes and limitations: Across four donors, naive CD4 shared around 5.3%, naive CD8 3.5% to 4%, memory CD4 roughly 2.2%, memory CD8 around 0.36%. In the sorted subsets, rarefaction showed sequencing was incomplete despite large depth. It was the non-shared clonotypes that had lower generation probabilities than clonotypes shared by all four donors.

The chain uses TRBV9 and TRBJ2-5; D perhaps matches TRBD1 (5 bases). The sequence came from a man aged 25 to 40 in good health. The sequenced sample was memory CD4+ T cells sorted from blood. Subset denoted: CD45RA-negative fraction. CDR3 DNA: TGTGCCAGCAGCGTATCTTTGTCAGGGAACGGCCAAGAGACCCAGTACTTC. Translating gives CASSVSLSGNGQETQYF.